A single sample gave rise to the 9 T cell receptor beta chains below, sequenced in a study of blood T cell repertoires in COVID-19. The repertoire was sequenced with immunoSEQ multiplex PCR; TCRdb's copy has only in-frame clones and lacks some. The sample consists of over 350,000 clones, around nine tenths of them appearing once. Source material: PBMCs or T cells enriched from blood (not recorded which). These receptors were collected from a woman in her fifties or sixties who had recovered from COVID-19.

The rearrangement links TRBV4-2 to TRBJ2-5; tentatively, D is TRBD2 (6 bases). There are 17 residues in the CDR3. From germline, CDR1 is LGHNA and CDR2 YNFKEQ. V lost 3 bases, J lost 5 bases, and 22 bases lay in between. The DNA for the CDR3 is TGTGCCAGCAGCCAGAACCCCCCCGGACTAATCCGGGAGACCCAGTACTTC. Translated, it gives CASSQNPPGLIRETQYF.

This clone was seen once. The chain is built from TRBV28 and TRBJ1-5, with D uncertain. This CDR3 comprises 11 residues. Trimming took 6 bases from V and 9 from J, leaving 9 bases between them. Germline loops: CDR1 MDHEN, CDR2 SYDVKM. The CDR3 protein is CASRSRWPQHF. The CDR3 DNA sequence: TGTGCCAGCAGATCCAGATGGCCCCAGCATTTT. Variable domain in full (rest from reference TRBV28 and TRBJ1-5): DVKVTQSSRYLVKRTGEKVFLECVQDMDHENMFWYRQDPGLGLRLIYFSYDVKMKEKGDIPEGYSVSREKKERFSLILESASTNQTSMYLCASRSRWPQHFGDGTRLSIL.

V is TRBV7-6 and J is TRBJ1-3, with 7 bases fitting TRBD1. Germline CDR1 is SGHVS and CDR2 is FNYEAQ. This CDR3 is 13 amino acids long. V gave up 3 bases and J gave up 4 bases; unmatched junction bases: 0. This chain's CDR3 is CASSLDRGNTIYF. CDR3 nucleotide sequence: TGTGCCAGCAGCTTGGACAGGGGAAACACCATATATTTT.

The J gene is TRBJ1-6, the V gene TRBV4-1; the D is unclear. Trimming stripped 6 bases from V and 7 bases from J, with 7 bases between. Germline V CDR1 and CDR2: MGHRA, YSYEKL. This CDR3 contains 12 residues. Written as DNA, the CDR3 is TGCGCCAGCAGTAGACTAAATTCACCCCTCCACTTT. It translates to CASSRLNSPLHF.

The CDR3 region is CASSFPGHGYTF. The CDR3 coding sequence is TGTGCCAGCAGTTTTCCAGGGCATGGCTACACCTTC. The gene calls are TRBV12-3 or TRBV12-4 and TRBJ1-2; TRBD1 might be the D (5 bases). Deletions cut 3 bases from V and 6 bases from J, with 8 bases between. The CDR3 is 12 amino acids.

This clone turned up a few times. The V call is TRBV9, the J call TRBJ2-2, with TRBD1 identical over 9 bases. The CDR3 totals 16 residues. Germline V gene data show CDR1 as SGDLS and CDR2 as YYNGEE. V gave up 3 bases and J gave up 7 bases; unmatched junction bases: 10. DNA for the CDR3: TGTGCCAGCAGCGGAACCGGGACAGGGTGGGGCGGGGAGCTGTTTTTT. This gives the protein CASSGTGTGWGGELFF.

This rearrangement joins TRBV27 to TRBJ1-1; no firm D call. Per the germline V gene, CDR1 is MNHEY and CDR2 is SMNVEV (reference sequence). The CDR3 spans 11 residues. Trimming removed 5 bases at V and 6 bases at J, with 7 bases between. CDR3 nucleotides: TGTGCCAGCAGTGAGGGAGCTGAAGCTTTCTTT. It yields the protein CASSEGAEAFF.

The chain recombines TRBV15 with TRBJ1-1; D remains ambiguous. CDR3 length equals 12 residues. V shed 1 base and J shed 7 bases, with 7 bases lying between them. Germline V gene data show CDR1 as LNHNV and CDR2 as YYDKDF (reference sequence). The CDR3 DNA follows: TGTGCCACCAGCAGAGGAACAGTTGAAGCTTTCTTT. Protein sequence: CATSRGTVEAFF.

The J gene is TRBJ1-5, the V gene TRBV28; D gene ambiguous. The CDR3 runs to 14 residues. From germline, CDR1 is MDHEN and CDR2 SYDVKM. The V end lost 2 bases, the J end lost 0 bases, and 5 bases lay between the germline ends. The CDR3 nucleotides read TGTGCCAGCAGTTTACCTTATAGCAATCAGCCCCAGCATTTT. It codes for CASSLPYSNQPQHF.